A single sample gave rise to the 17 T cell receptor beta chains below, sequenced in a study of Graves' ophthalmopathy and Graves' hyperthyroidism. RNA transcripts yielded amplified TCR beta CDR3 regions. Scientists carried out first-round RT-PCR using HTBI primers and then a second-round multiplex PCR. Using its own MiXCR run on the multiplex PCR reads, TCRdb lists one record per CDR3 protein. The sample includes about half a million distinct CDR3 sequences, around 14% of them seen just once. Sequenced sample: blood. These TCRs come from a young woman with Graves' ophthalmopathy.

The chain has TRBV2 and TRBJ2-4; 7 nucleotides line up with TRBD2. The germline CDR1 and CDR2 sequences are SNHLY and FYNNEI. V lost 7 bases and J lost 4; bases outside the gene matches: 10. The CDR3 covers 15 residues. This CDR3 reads CASNDEGGTKNIQYF. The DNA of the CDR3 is TGTGCCAGCAACGATGAGGGAGGGACTAAAAACATTCAGTACTTC. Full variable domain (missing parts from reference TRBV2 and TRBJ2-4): EPEVTQTPSHQVTQMGQEVILRCVPISNHLYFYWYRQILGQKVEFLVSFYNNEISEKSEIFDDQFSVERPDGSNFTLKIRSTKLEDSAMYFCASNDEGGTKNIQYFGAGTRLSVL.

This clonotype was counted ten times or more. The CDR3 DNA is TGCGCCAGCAGCCAGGCCCGTGGTGCCGTGCGTTCACCCCTCCACTTT. Translated: CASSQARGAVRSPLHF. The chain uses TRBV4-1 and TRBJ1-6; D gene unclear. Deletions cut 3 bases from V and 9 bases from J, with 18 bases between. There are 16 residues in the CDR3. Germline V gene lookup returns CDR1 MGHRA and CDR2 YSYEKL.

The DNA for the CDR3 is TGTGCCAGCAGTTTATGGTGGGACAGGGAATTTGGCGGGGAGCTGTTTTTT. Translation: CASSLWWDREFGGELFF. This chain connects TRBV27 to TRBJ2-2, with TRBD1 matching over 9 bases. This CDR3 is built from 17 residues. V gave up 1 base and J gave up 7 bases; unmatched junction bases: 10. Germline V CDR1 and CDR2: MNHEY, SMNVEV (reference sequence).

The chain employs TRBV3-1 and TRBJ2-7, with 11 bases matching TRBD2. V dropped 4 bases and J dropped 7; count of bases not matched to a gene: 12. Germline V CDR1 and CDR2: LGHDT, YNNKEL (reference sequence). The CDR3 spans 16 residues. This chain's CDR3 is CASSPSGTSGGREQYF. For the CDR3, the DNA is TGTGCCAGCAGCCCTTCCGGGACTAGCGGCGGCCGAGAGCAGTACTTC.

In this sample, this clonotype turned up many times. The CDR3 loop reads CASSFHQGTEAFF. The CDR3 nucleotides are TGTGCCAGCAGTTTTCACCAGGGGACTGAAGCTTTCTTT. The chain couples TRBV12-3 or TRBV12-4 to TRBJ1-1; D possibly corresponds to TRBD1 (6 bases). V was trimmed by 3 bases and J by 5 bases, leaving 10 bases between them. There are 13 residues in the CDR3.

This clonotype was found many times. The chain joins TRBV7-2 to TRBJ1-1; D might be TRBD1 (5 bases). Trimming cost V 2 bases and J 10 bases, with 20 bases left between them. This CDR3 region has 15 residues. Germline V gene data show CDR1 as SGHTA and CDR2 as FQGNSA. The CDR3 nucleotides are TGTGCCAGCAGCTTACCCGAAGAAGGGGCCCGGCTAGCTTTCTTT. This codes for CASSLPEEGARLAFF.

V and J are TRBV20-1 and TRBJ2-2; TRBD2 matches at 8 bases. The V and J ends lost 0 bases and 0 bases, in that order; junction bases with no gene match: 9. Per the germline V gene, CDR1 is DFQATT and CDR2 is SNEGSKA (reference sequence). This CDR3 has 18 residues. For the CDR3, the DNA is TGCAGTGCTAGAGACGCGCAGCGGGGGCTATCGAACACCGGGGAGCTGTTTTTT. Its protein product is CSARDAQRGLSNTGELFF.

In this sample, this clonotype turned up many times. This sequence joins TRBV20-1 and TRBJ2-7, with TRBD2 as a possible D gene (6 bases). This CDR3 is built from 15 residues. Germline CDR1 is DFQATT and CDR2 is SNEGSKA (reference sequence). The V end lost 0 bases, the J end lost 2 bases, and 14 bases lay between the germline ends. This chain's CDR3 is CSAREDDRGAYEQYF. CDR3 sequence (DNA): TGCAGTGCTAGAGAGGACGATCGCGGGGCCTACGAGCAGTACTTC.

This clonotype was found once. In DNA form, the CDR3 reads TGTGCCAGCAGTCCCAACGCGAGCGGGGGTGAGACCCAGTACTTC. Amino acids: CASSPNASGGETQYF. V and J are TRBV12-3 or TRBV12-4 and TRBJ2-5; 8 nucleotides match TRBD2. After removal of 5 bases from V and 5 bases from J, the junction contained 10 bases not matched to a gene. The CDR3 totals 15 residues.

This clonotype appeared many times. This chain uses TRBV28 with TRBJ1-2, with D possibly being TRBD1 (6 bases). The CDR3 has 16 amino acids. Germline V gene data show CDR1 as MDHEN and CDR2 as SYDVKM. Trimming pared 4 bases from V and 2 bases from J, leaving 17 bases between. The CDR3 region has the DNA TGTGCCAGCAGTTCAATTACAGGGAGTGGAAACTATGGCTACACCTTC. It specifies CASSSITGSGNYGYTF.

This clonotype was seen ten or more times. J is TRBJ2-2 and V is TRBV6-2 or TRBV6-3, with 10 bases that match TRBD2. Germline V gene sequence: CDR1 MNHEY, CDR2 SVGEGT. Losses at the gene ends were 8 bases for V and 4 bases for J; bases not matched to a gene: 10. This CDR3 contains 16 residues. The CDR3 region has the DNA TGTGCCAGCTGGACTAGCGGAGTACCTACCACCGGGGAGCTGTTTTTT. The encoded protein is CASWTSGVPTTGELFF.

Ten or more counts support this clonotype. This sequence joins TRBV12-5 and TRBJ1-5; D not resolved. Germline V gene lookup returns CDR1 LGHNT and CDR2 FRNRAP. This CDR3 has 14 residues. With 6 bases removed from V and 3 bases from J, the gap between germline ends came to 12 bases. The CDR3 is CASGIARNNQPQHF. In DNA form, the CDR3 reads TGTGCTAGTGGCATCGCGCGGAACAATCAGCCCCAGCATTTT.

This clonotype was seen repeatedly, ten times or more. CDR3 protein: CASSEVPGTEAFF. CDR3 coding DNA: TGTGCCAGCAGTGAAGTCCCTGGAACTGAAGCTTTCTTT. V and J are TRBV6-1 and TRBJ1-1; no firm D call. Germline CDR1 and CDR2: MNHNS and SASEGT. The CDR3 has 13 amino acids. Trimming took 1 base from V and 5 from J, leaving 8 bases between them.

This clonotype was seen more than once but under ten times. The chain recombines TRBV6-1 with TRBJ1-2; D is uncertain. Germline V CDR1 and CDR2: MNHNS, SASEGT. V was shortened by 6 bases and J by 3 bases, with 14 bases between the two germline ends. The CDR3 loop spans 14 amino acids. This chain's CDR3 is CASRRLATYYGYTF. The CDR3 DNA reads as TGTGCCAGCAGGCGACTGGCGACCTACTATGGCTACACCTTC.

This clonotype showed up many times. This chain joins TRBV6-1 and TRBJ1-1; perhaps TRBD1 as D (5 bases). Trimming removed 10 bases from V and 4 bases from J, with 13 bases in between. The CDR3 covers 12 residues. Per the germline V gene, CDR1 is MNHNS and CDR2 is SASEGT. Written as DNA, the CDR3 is TGTGCCACCGCGGGGGAGGTCACTGAAGCTTTCTTT. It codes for CATAGEVTEAFF.

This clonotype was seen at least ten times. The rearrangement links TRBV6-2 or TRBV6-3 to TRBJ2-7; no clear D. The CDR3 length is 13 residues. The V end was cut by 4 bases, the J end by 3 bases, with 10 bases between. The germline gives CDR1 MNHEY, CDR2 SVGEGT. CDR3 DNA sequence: TGTGCCAGCAGTTCAGCGCAAATCTACGAGCAGTACTTC. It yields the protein CASSSAQIYEQYF.

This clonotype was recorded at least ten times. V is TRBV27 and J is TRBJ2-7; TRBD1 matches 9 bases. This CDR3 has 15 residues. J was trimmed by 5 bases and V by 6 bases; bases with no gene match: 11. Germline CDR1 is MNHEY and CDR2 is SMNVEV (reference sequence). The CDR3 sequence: CASRLLGQGNHEQYF. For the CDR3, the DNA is TGTGCCAGCAGATTACTGGGACAGGGCAACCACGAGCAGTACTTC.